This is a list of T cell receptor beta chains from one sample in a study of blood T cell repertoires in COVID-19. Clones were sequenced by immunoSEQ multiplex PCR, and TCRdb holds only the in-frame ones, with some missing. This sample has fewer than 250,000 clones, with more than 80% found just once. Sequenced input: PBMCs or T cells enriched from blood (not recorded which). Source of these receptors: a woman aged 18-29 years who had recovered from COVID-19. The CDR3 runs from the conserved cysteine through the conserved F or W. Each record gives: CDR3 DNA, CDR3 protein, J gene, clone size, D gene, V gene. A D gene is named only where the DNA matches it firmly. Where a row states a size, it is once, few, many or the class of an expanded clone; other rows omit it.

CDR3nt: TGTGCCATCAGTGAGGTCAGCGTCGACTATGGCTACACCTTC
CDR3aa: CAISEVSVDYGYTF
j_gene: TRBJ1-2
abundance: -
d_gene: -
v_gene: TRBV10-3

CDR3nt: TGTGCCAGCAGCGGGGATAGTACTGAAGCTTTCTTT
CDR3aa: CASSGDSTEAFF
j_gene: TRBJ1-1
abundance: -
d_gene: -
v_gene: TRBV2

CDR3nt: TGTGCCAGCAGTTCAAGTCCTTTTCGGGGGTGGGGTAATGAAAAACTGTTTTTT
CDR3aa: CASSSSPFRGWGNEKLFF
j_gene: TRBJ1-4
abundance: -
d_gene: -
v_gene: TRBV27

CDR3nt: TGTGCCAGCAGTTTAAGGGGGAACAACGAGCAGTACTTC
CDR3aa: CASSLRGNNEQYF
j_gene: TRBJ2-7
abundance: -
d_gene: -
v_gene: TRBV12-3/TRBV12-4

CDR3nt: TGTGCCAGCAGTTTACGAGGCCTCCACTCTGGAAACACCATATATTTT
CDR3aa: CASSLRGLHSGNTIYF
j_gene: TRBJ1-3
abundance: -
d_gene: -
v_gene: TRBV28

CDR3nt: TGCGCCAGCTCCGCTAGCGGGGGGGTTAGTGAGCAGTTCTTC
CDR3aa: CASSASGGVSEQFF
j_gene: TRBJ2-1
abundance: -
d_gene: TRBD2
v_gene: TRBV10-1

CDR3nt: TGTGCCAGCAGGGGGGACAGGGGAACAGATACGCAGTATTTT
CDR3aa: CASRGDRGTDTQYF
j_gene: TRBJ2-3
abundance: -
d_gene: TRBD1
v_gene: TRBV2

CDR3nt: TGTGCCAGCTCACCCCCTGGACAGGGCCCGGGTGGTGGCTACACCTTC
CDR3aa: CASSPPGQGPGGGYTF
j_gene: TRBJ1-2
abundance: -
d_gene: TRBD1
v_gene: TRBV18

CDR3nt: TGTGCCTGGAGTGCTCAGGAGACCCAGTACTTC
CDR3aa: CAWSAQETQYF
j_gene: TRBJ2-5
abundance: -
d_gene: -
v_gene: TRBV30

CDR3nt: TGTGCCAGCAGCCCCACTCTAGCGGGGGGGCGGGATGAGCAGTTCTTC
CDR3aa: CASSPTLAGGRDEQFF
j_gene: TRBJ2-1
abundance: -
d_gene: TRBD2
v_gene: TRBV7-6

CDR3nt: TGTGCCAGCAGTGGCAAAGGGACTAGCGGGGGCAGTGAGCAGTTCTTC
CDR3aa: CASSGKGTSGGSEQFF
j_gene: TRBJ2-1
abundance: -
d_gene: TRBD2
v_gene: TRBV2

CDR3nt: TGTGCCAGCAGCTTAGAGGGGGCGGGTGAAGCTTTCTTT
CDR3aa: CASSLEGAGEAFF
j_gene: TRBJ1-1
abundance: -
d_gene: -
v_gene: TRBV11-2

CDR3nt: TGTGCCTGGAGTCAGGCCGGGACCCAGTACTTC
CDR3aa: CAWSQAGTQYF
j_gene: TRBJ2-5
abundance: -
d_gene: -
v_gene: TRBV30

CDR3nt: TGTGCCAGTAGTATTCGAGCGGGGGAATACAATGAGCAGTTCTTC
CDR3aa: CASSIRAGEYNEQFF
j_gene: TRBJ2-1
abundance: -
d_gene: TRBD2
v_gene: TRBV19

CDR3nt: TGTGCCAGCAGCGCGACTAGCGGGGCCTACAATGAGCAGTTCTTC
CDR3aa: CASSATSGAYNEQFF
j_gene: TRBJ2-1
abundance: few
d_gene: TRBD2
v_gene: TRBV5-4

CDR3nt: TGTGCCAGCAGCCCCGAGGGACTAGCGGATTACAATGAGCAGTTCTTC
CDR3aa: CASSPEGLADYNEQFF
j_gene: TRBJ2-1
abundance: -
d_gene: TRBD2
v_gene: TRBV9

CDR3nt: TGTGCCAGCAGCTTCGGGACAAGGTTTGAAGCTTTCTTT
CDR3aa: CASSFGTRFEAFF
j_gene: TRBJ1-1
abundance: -
d_gene: -
v_gene: TRBV11-2

CDR3nt: TGTGCCAGCAGTTTAGGTAGGGGTACTTCACCCCTCCACTTT
CDR3aa: CASSLGRGTSPLHF
j_gene: TRBJ1-6
abundance: -
d_gene: -
v_gene: TRBV28

CDR3nt: TGTGCCAGCAGTGAGGTACAGAAATATAGCAATCAGCCCCAGCATTTT
CDR3aa: CASSEVQKYSNQPQHF
j_gene: TRBJ1-5
abundance: -
d_gene: -
v_gene: TRBV2

CDR3nt: TGCGCCAGCAGCTTGGACGGGAACTCTGGAAACACCATATATTTT
CDR3aa: CASSLDGNSGNTIYF
j_gene: TRBJ1-3
abundance: few
d_gene: -
v_gene: TRBV5-1

CDR3nt: TGCGCCAGCAGCCCCGGGACTGGAGGAAACACCATATATTTT
CDR3aa: CASSPGTGGNTIYF
j_gene: TRBJ1-3
abundance: -
d_gene: -
v_gene: TRBV5-1

CDR3nt: TGCGCCAGCAGCCAAGGAGTAAGCGGGGCGGCGACAGATACGCAGTATTTT
CDR3aa: CASSQGVSGAATDTQYF
j_gene: TRBJ2-3
abundance: -
d_gene: TRBD2
v_gene: TRBV4-1

CDR3nt: TGTGCCAGCAGTTTAGGGGTAGGGGGAAGGGGGACTGAAGCTTTCTTT
CDR3aa: CASSLGVGGRGTEAFF
j_gene: TRBJ1-1
abundance: -
d_gene: -
v_gene: TRBV28

CDR3nt: TGTGCCAGCAGTTATTTCAGGGGCGATATGAGTGGCTACACCTTC
CDR3aa: CASSYFRGDMSGYTF
j_gene: TRBJ1-2
abundance: -
d_gene: -
v_gene: TRBV6-2/TRBV6-3

CDR3nt: TGTGCCTGGGGACAGGGAATGAATCAGCCCCAGCATTTT
CDR3aa: CAWGQGMNQPQHF
j_gene: TRBJ1-5
abundance: -
d_gene: TRBD1
v_gene: TRBV30

CDR3nt: TGTGCCAGCAGTGTCGGGGGGGCGATTACCTACAATGAGCAGTTCTTC
CDR3aa: CASSVGGAITYNEQFF
j_gene: TRBJ2-1
abundance: few
d_gene: TRBD2
v_gene: TRBV2